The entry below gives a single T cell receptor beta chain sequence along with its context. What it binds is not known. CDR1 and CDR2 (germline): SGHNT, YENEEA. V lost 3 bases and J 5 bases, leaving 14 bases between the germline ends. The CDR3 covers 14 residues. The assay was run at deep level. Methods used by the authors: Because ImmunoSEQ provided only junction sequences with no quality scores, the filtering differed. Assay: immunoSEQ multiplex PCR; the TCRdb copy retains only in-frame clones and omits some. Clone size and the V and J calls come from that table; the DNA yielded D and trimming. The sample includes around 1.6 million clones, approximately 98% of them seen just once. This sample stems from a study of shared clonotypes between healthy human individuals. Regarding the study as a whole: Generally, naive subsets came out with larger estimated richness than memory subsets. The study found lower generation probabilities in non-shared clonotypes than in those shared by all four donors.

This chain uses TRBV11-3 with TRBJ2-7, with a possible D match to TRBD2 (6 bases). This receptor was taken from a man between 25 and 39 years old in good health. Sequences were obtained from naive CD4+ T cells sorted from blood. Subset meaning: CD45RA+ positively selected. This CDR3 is CASSFAGKGNEQYF. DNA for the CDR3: TGTGCCAGCAGCTTCGCGGGAAAGGGCAACGAGCAGTACTTC.